The clone carrying this TCR beta chain was found many times. Looked up from germline, CDR1 is MNHEY and CDR2 is SVGEGT. The CDR3 totals 11 residues. V was shortened by 10 bases and J by 2 bases, with 8 bases between the two germline ends. The data derive from a study of T-cell memory formation after mild COVID-19. TCRdb itself ran the 5' RACE reads through MiXCR, one entry per CDR3 protein. Of 250,000 to 350,000 distinct CDR3 sequences in the sample, around 15% were seen once. The V and J genes are TRBV6-2 or TRBV6-3 and TRBJ2-5, with unresolved D. This TCR was sampled from a young man who had mild COVID-19 (a few samples of this study predate the infection). Cell type and time point are not known. The sample comprised PBMCs or a T cell subset sorted from them (not recorded which). The CDR3 DNA sequence: TGTGCCACCAGCAGACAAGAGACCCAGTACTTC. Encoded protein: CATSRQETQYF.